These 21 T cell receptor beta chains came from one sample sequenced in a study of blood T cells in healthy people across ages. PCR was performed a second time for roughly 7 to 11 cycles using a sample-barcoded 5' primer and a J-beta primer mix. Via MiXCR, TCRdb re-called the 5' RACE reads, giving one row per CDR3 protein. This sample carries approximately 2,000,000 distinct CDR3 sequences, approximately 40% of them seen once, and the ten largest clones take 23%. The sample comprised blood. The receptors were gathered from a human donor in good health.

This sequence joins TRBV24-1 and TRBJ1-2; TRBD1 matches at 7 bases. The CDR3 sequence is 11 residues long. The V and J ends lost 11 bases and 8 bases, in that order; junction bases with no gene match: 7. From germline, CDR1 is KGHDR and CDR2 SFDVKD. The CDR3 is CAIEQGTGYTF. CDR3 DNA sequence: TGTGCCATTGAACAGGGGACCGGCTACACCTTC.

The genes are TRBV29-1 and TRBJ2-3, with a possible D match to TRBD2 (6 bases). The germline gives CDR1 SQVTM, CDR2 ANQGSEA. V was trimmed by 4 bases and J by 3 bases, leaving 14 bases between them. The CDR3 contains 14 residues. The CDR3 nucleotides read TGCAGCGTTGCAAACGGGGGTGGAACAGATACGCAGTATTTT. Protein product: CSVANGGGTDTQYF.

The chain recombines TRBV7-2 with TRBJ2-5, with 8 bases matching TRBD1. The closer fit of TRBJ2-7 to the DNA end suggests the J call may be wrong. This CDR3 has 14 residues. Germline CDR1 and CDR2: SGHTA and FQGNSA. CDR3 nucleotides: TGTGCCAGCAGCTTTCAACAGGGGGGCTACGAGCAGTACTTC. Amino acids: CASSFQQGGYEQYF.

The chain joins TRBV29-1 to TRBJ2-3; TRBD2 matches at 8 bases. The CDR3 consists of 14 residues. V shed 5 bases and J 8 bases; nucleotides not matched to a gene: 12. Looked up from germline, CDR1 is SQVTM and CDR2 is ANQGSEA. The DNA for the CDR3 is TGCAGCGTTCGGGAGGGAGGGGCGTCGGGTACGCAGTATTTT. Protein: CSVREGGASGTQYF.

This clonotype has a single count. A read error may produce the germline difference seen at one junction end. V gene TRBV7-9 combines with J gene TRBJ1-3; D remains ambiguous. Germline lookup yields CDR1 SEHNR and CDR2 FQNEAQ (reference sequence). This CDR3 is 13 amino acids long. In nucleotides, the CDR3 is TGTGCCAGCAGCTTCAATTCAGGAAGCACCATATATTTT. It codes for CASSFNSGSTIYF.

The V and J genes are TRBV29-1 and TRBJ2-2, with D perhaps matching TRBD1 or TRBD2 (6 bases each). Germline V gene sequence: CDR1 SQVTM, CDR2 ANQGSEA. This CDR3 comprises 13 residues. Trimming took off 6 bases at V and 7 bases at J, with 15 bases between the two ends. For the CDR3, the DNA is TGCAGCGTGACTCCAGGGGAGGTCGGGGAGCTGTTTTTT. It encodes CSVTPGEVGELFF.

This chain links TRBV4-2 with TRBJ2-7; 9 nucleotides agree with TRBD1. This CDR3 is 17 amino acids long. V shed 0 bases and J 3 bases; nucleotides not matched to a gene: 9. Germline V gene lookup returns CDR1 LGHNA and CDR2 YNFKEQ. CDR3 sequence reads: CASSQERDREGSYEQYF. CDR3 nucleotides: TGTGCCAGCAGCCAAGAAAGGGACAGGGAGGGAAGCTACGAGCAGTACTTC.

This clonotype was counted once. CDR3 DNA: TGTGCCAGCAGTTACTCGACGGCTAGCGGGGGTAGGGGTGAGCAGTACTTC. This encodes CASSYSTASGGRGEQYF. The chain combines TRBV6-6 with TRBJ2-5; the match to TRBD2 covers 10 bases. Germline lookup yields CDR1 MNHNY and CDR2 SVGAGI (reference sequence). The CDR3 spans 17 residues. Unmatched junction bases numbered 15, after V lost 0 bases and J lost 11 bases.

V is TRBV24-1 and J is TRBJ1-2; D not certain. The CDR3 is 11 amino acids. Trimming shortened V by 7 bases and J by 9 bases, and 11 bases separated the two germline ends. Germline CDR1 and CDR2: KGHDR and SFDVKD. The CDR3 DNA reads TGTGCCACCAGCAGTGCGGGTCGCTACACCTTC. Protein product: CATSSAGRYTF.

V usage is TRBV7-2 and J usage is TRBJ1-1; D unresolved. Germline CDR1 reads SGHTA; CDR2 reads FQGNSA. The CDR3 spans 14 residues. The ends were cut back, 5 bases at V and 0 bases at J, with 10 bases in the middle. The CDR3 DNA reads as TGTGCCAGCAGCCTAAGCTCCATGAACACTGAAGCTTTCTTT. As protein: CASSLSSMNTEAFF.

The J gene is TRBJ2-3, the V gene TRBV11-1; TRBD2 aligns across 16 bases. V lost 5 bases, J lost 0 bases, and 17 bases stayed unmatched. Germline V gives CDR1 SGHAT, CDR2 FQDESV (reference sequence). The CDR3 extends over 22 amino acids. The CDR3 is CASSPREPGTSGGAYSTDTQYF. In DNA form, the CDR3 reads TGTGCCAGCAGCCCGAGAGAACCCGGGACTAGCGGGGGGGCCTACAGCACAGATACGCAGTATTTT.

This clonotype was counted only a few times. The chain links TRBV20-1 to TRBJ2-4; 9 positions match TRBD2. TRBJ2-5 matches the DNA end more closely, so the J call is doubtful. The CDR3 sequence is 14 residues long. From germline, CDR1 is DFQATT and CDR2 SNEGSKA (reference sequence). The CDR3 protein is CSASRLAGRETQYF. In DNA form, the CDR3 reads TGCAGTGCTAGTCGTCTAGCGGGGCGAGAGACCCAGTACTTC.

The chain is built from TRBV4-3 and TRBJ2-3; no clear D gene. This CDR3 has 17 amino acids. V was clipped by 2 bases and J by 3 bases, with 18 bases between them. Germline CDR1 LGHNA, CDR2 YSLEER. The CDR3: CASSQLGESSRTDTQYF. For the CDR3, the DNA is TGCGCCAGCAGCCAATTGGGTGAAAGTAGCAGAACAGATACGCAGTATTTT.

CDR3 DNA sequence: TGTGCCATCAGTGTTGCGGGACACGGGAGCTCTGGGGCCAACGTCCTGACTTTC. The encoded protein is CAISVAGHGSSGANVLTF. The chain couples TRBV10-3 to TRBJ2-6, with D possibly being TRBD1 or TRBD2 (6 bases each). Germline CDR1 is ENHRY and CDR2 is SYGVKD. The CDR3 consists of 18 residues. With 4 bases removed from V and 0 bases from J, the gap between germline ends came to 16 bases.

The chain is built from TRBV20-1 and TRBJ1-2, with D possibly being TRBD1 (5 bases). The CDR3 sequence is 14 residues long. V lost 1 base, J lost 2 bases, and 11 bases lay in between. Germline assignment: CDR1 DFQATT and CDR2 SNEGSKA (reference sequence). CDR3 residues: CSARVEGINYGYTF. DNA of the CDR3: TGCAGTGCTAGAGTGGAGGGGATCAACTATGGCTACACCTTC.

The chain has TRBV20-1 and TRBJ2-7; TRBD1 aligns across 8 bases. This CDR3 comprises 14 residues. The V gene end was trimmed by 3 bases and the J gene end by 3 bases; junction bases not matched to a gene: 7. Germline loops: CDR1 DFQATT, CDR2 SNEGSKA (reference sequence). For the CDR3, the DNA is TGCAGTGCTAGTCCGGGACAGGCCATCTACGAGCAGTACTTC. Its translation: CSASPGQAIYEQYF.

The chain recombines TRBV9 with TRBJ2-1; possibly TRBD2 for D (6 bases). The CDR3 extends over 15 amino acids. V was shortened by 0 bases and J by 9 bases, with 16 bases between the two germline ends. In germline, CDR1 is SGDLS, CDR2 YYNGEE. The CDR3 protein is CASSVVGGNGVEQFF. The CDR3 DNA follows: TGTGCCAGCAGCGTAGTAGGAGGGAACGGGGTTGAGCAGTTCTTC.

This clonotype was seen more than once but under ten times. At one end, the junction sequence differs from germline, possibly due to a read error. CDR3: CSVGESSGANALTF. Written as DNA, the CDR3 is TGCAGCGTTGGTGAGTCCTCTGGGGCCAACGCCCTGACTTTC. This sequence joins TRBV29-1 and TRBJ2-6, with D possibly matching TRBD1 (5 bases). Per the germline V gene, CDR1 is SQVTM and CDR2 is ANQGSEA. This CDR3 has 14 residues. The full variable domain, rest sourced from reference TRBV29-1 and TRBJ2-6, is SAVISQKPSRDICQRGTSLTIQCQVDSQVTMMFWYRQQPGQSLTLIATANQGSEATYESGFVIDKFPISRPNLTFSTLTVSNMSPEDSSIYLCSVGESSGANALTFGAGSRLTVL.

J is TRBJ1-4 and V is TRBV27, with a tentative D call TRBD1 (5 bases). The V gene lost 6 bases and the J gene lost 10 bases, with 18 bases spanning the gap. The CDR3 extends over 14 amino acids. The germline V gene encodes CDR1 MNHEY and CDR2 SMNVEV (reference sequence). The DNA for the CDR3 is TGTGCCAGCAGCCCGAGACAGTACTTTGGAAAACTGTTTTTT. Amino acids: CASSPRQYFGKLFF.

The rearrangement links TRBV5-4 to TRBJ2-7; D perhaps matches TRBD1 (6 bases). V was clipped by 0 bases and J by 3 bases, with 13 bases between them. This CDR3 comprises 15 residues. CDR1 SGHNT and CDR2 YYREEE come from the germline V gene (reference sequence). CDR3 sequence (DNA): TGTGCCAGCAGCTTGGAGGGACATGCGATCTACGAGCAGTACTTC. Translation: CASSLEGHAIYEQYF.

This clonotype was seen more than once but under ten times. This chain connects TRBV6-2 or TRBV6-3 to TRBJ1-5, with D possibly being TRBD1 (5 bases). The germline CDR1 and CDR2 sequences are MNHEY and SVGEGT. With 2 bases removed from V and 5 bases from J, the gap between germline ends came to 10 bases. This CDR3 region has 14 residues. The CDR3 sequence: CASSYGQGYQPQHF. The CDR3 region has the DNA TGTGCCAGCAGTTACGGGCAGGGATATCAGCCCCAGCATTTT.